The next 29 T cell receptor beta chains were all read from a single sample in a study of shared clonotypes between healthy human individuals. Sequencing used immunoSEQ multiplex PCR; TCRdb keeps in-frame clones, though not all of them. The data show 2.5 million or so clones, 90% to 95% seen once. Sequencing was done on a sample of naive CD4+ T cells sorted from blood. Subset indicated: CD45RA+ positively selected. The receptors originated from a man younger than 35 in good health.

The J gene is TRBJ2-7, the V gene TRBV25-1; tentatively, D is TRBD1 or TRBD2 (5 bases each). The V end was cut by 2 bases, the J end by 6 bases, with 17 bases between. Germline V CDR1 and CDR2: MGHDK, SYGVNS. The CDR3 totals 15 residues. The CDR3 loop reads CASSEPGTPLSEQYF. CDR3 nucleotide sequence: TGTGCCAGCAGTGAACCCGGGACGCCGCTGAGCGAGCAGTACTTC.

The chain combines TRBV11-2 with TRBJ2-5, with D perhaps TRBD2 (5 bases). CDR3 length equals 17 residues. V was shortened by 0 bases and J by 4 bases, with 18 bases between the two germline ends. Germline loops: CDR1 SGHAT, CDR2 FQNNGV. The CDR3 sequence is CASSLDRWESSLETQYF. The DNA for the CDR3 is TGTGCCAGCAGCTTAGATCGGTGGGAGTCTTCCCTAGAGACCCAGTACTTC.

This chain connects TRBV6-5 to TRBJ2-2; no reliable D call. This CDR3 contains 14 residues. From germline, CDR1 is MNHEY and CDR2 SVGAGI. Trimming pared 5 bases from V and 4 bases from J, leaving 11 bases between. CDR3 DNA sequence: TGTGCCAGCAGTCACCTCACGCGCACCGGGGAGCTGTTTTTT. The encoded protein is CASSHLTRTGELFF.

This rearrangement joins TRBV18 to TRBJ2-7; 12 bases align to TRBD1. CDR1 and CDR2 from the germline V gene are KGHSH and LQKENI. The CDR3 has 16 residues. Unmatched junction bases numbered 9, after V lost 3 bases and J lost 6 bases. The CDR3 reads CASSPLPGTGGGEQYF. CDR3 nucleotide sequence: TGTGCCAGCTCACCCTTGCCCGGGACAGGGGGCGGCGAGCAGTACTTC.

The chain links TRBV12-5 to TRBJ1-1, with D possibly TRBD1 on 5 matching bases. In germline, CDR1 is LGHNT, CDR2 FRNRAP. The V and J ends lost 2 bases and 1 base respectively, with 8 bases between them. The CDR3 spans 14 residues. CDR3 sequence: CASGLSDTNTEAFF. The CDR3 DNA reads TGTGCTAGTGGTTTGTCGGACACGAACACTGAAGCTTTCTTT.

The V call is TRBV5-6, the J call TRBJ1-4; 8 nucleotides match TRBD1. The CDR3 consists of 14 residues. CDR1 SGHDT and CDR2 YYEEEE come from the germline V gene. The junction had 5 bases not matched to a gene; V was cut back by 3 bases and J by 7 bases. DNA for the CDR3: TGTGCCAGCAGCTCGGACAGGGAGACTGAAAAACTGTTTTTT. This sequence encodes CASSSDRETEKLFF.

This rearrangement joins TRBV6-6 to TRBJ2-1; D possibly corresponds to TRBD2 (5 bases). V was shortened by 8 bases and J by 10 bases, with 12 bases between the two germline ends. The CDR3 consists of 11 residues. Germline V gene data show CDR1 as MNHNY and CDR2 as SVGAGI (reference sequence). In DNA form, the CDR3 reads TGTGCCAGCGCGCGGGCTGGGGAGCAGTTCTTC. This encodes CASARAGEQFF.

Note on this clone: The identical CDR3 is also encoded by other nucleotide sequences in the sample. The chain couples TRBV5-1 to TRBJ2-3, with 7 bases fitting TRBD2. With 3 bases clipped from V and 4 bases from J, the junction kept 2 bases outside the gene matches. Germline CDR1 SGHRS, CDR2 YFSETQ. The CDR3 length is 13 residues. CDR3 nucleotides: TGCGCCAGCAGCTCGGGGGGTTCAGATACGCAGTATTTT. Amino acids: CASSSGGSDTQYF. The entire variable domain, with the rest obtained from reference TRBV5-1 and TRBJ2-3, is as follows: KAGVTQTPRYLIKTRGQQVTLSCSPISGHRSVSWYQQTPGQGLQFLFEYFSETQRNKGNFPGRFSGRQFSNSRSEMNVSTLELGDSALYLCASSSGGSDTQYFGPGTRLTVL.

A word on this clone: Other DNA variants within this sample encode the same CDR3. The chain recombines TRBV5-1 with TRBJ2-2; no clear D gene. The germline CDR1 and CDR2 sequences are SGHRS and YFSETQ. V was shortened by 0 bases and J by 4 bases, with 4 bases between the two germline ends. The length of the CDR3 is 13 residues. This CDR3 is CASSLDRTGELFF. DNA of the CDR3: TGCGCCAGCAGCTTGGATCGCACCGGGGAGCTGTTTTTT.

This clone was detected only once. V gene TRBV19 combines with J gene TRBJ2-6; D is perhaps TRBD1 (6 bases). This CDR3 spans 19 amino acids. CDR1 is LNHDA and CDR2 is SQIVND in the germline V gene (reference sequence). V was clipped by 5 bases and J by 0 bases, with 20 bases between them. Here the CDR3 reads CASSPPTGRESSGANVLTF. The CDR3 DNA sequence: TGTGCCAGTAGTCCACCGACAGGTCGTGAGAGCTCTGGGGCCAACGTCCTGACTTTC.

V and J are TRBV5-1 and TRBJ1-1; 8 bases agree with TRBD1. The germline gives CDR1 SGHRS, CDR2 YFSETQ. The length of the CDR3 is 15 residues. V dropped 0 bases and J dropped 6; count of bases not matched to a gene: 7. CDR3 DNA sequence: TGCGCCAGCAGCTTGGCCGGACAGGGCGGATCTGAAGCTTTCTTT. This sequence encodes CASSLAGQGGSEAFF.

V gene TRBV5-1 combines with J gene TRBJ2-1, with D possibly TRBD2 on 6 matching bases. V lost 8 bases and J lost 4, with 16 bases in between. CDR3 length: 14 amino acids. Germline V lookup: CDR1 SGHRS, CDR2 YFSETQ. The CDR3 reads CASFRDSGYNEQFF. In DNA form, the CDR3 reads TGCGCCAGTTTTCGGGATAGCGGTTACAATGAGCAGTTCTTC.

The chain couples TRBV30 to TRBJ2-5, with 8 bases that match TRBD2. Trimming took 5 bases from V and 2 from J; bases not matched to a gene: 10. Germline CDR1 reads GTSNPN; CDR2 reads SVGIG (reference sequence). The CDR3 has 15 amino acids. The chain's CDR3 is CAWQAGGRLQETQYF. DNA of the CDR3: TGTGCCTGGCAGGCGGGGGGCCGTTTACAAGAGACCCAGTACTTC.

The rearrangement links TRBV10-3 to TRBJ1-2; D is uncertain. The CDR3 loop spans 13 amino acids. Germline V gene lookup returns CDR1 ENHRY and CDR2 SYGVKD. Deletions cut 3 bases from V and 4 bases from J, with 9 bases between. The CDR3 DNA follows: TGTGCCATCAGTGAAGACGCACGCTATGGCTACACCTTC. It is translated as CAISEDARYGYTF.

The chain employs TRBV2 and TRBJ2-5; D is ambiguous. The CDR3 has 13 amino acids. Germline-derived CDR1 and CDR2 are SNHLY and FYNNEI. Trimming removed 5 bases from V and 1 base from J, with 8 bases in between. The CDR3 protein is CASSLDGQETQYF. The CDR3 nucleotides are TGTGCCAGCAGTTTGGACGGCCAAGAGACCCAGTACTTC.

As DNA, the CDR3 is TGTGCCAGCAGCTTCTACCAGTGGTCTGAAGCTTTCTTT. It encodes CASSFYQWSEAFF. The rearrangement joins TRBV5-6 to TRBJ1-1; D is unresolved. This CDR3 has 13 amino acids. With 2 bases removed from V and 6 bases from J, the gap between germline ends came to 11 bases. Germline values: CDR1 SGHDT, CDR2 YYEEEE.

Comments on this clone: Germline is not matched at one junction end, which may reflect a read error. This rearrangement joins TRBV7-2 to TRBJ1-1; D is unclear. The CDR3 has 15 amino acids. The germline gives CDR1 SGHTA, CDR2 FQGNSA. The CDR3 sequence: CASSLEGFLITEAFF. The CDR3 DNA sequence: TGTGCCAGCAGTTTAGAAGGGTTCTTGATCACTGAAGCTTTCTTT.

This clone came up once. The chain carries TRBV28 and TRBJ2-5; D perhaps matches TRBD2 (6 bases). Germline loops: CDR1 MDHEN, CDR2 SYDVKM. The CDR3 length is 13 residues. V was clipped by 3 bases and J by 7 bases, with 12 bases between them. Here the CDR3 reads CASSFNPEGTQYF. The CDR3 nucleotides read TGTGCCAGCAGTTTTAATCCGGAGGGGACCCAGTACTTC.

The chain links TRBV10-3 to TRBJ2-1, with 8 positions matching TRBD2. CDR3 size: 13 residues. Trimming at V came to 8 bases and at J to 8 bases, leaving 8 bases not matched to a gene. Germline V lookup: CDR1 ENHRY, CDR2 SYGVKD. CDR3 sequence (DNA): TGTGCCATCGCGGGAGGATTGGGGGATGAGCAGTTCTTC. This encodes CAIAGGLGDEQFF.

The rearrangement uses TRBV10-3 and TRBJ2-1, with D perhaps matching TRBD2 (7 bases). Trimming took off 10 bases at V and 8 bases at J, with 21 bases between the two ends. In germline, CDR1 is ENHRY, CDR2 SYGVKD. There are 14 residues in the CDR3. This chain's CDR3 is CATQRPGEGDEQFF. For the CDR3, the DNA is TGTGCCACCCAGAGACCAGGGGAGGGAGATGAGCAGTTCTTC.

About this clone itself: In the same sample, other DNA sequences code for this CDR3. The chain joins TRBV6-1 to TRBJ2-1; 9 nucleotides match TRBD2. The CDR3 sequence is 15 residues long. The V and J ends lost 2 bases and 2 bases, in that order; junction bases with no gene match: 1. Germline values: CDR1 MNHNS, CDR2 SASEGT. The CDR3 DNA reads TGTGCCAGCAGTGAAACTAGCGGGCCCTACAATGAGCAGTTCTTC. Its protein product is CASSETSGPYNEQFF.

CDR3 DNA sequence: TGCGCCAGCAGCAGGGAGGGGGGTTGGCAGTACTTC. It codes for CASSREGGWQYF. V gene TRBV5-1 combines with J gene TRBJ2-7; D possibly corresponds to TRBD2 (7 bases). The germline V and J ends were trimmed by 4 bases and 9 bases, with 14 bases remaining between them. CDR1 and CDR2 (germline): SGHRS, YFSETQ. This CDR3 is built from 12 residues.

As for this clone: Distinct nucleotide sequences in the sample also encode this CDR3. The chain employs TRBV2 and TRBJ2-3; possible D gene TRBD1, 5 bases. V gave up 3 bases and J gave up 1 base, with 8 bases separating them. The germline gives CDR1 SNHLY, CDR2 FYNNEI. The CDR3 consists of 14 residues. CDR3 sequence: CASSERRGTDTQYF. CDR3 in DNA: TGTGCCAGCAGTGAGCGCAGGGGCACAGATACGCAGTATTTT. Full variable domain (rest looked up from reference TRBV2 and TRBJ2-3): EPEVTQTPSHQVTQMGQEVILRCVPISNHLYFYWYRQILGQKVEFLVSFYNNEISEKSEIFDDQFSVERPDGSNFTLKIRSTKLEDSAMYFCASSERRGTDTQYFGPGTRLTVL.

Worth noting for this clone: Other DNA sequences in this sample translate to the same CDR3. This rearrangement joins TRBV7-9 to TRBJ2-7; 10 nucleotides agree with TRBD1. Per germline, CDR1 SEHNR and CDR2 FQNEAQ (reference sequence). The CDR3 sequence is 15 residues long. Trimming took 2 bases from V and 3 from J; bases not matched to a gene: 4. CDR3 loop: CASSLPGQGIYEQYF. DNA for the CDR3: TGTGCCAGCAGCTTACCGGGACAGGGGATCTACGAGCAGTACTTC. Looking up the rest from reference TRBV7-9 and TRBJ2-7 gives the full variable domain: DTGVSQNPRHKITKRGQNVTFRCDPISEHNRLYWYRQTLGQGPEFLTYFQNEAQLEKSRLLSDRFSAERPKGSFSTLEIQRTEQGDSAMYLCASSLPGQGIYEQYFGPGTRLTVT.

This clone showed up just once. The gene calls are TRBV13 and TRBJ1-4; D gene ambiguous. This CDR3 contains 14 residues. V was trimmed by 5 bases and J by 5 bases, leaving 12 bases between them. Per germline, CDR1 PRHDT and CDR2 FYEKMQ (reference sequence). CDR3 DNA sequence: TGTGCCAGCAGCCCTACAGCGGTGAATGAAAAACTGTTTTTT. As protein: CASSPTAVNEKLFF.

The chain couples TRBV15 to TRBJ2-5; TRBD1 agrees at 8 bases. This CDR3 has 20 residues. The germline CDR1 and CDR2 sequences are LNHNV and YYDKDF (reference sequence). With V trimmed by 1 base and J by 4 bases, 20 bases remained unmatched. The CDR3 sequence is CATSRVALPSDRGVGETQYF. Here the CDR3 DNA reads TGTGCCACCAGCAGAGTGGCCCTACCCTCTGACAGGGGAGTAGGAGAGACCCAGTACTTC.

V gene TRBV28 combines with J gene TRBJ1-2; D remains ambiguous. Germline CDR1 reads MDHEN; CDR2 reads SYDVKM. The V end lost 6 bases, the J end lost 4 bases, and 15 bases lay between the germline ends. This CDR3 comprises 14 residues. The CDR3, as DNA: TGTGCCAGCAGCGACGCTGGACTGGCCTATGGCTACACCTTC. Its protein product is CASSDAGLAYGYTF.

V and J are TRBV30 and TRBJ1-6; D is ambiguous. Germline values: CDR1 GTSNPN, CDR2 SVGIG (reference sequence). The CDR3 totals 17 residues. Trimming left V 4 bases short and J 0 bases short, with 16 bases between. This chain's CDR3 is CAWTRPGDRSYNSPLHF. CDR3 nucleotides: TGTGCCTGGACCCGACCCGGAGACCGCTCCTATAATTCACCCCTCCACTTT.

CDR3 loop: CASSLQAGATYEQYF. The CDR3 DNA follows: TGTGCCAGCAGCTTGCAAGCGGGGGCGACCTACGAGCAGTACTTC. The chain recombines TRBV5-8 with TRBJ2-7; TRBD2 matches 8 bases. Losses at the gene ends were 1 base for V and 2 bases for J; bases not matched to a gene: 5. The V gene's germline CDR1 is SGHTS and CDR2 YDEGEE. The length of the CDR3 is 15 residues.